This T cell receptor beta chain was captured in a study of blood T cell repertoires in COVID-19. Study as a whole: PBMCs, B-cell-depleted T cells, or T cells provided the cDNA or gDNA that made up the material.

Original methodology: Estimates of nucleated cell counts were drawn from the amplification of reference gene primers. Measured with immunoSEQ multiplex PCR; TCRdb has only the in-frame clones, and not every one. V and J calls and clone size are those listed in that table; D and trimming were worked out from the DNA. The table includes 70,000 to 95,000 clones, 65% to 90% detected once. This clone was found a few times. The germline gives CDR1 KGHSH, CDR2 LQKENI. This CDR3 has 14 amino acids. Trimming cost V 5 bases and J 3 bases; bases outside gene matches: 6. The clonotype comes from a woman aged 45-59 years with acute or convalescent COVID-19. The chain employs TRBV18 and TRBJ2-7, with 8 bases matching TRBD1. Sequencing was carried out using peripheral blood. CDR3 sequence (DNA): TGTGCCAGCTCAGCGGGCACAGGGGGCTACGAGCAGTACTTC. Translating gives CASSAGTGGYEQYF.